Below, 23 T cell receptor beta chains from the same sample are listed, as sequenced in a study of T cell changes during pregnancy in multiple sclerosis. Sequenced by immunoSEQ multiplex PCR; TCRdb stores in-frame clones only, minus some. The data show 40,000 or so clones, about 88% seen once. The starting material was CD4+ T cells from peripheral blood mononuclear cells, obtained in the first trimester of pregnancy. The source is a female donor with multiple sclerosis, enrolled in a pregnancy study.

This chain links TRBV10-1 with TRBJ2-7; the match to TRBD1 covers 7 bases. The CDR3 covers 15 residues. Germline loops: CDR1 WNHNN, CDR2 SYGVQD (reference sequence). Trimming at V came to 6 bases and at J to 0 bases, leaving 8 bases not matched to a gene. CDR3 amino acids: CASSARQGVSYEQYF. The CDR3 nucleotides are TGCGCCAGCAGCGCCCGACAGGGCGTCTCCTACGAGCAGTACTTC.

This clone was seen more than once but under ten times. This sequence joins TRBV13 and TRBJ1-4; 8 bases line up with TRBD1. This CDR3 is built from 16 residues. The germline gives CDR1 PRHDT, CDR2 FYEKMQ (reference sequence). V lost 3 bases, J lost 4 bases, and 7 bases stayed unmatched. The DNA for the CDR3 is TGTGCCAGCAGCTTCCGCGGGACAGGCCTTAATGAAAAACTGTTTTTT. It codes for CASSFRGTGLNEKLFF.

The chain employs TRBV7-2 and TRBJ1-5; the D is unclear. Germline values: CDR1 SGHTA, CDR2 FQGNSA. There are 13 residues in the CDR3. V lost 4 bases and J 0 bases, leaving 4 bases between the germline ends. DNA of the CDR3: TGTGCCAGCAGCTCCAATAGCAATCAGCCCCAGCATTTT. Translation: CASSSNSNQPQHF.

J is TRBJ2-5 and V is TRBV2, with 8 bases identical to TRBD2. Per the germline V gene, CDR1 is SNHLY and CDR2 is FYNNEI. The V and J ends lost 7 bases and 5 bases, in that order; junction bases with no gene match: 6. The length of the CDR3 is 13 residues. CDR3 DNA: TGTGCCAGCAAAAGACTAGCGACGGAGACCCAGTACTTC. Translation gives CASKRLATETQYF.

The V gene is TRBV10-1, the J gene TRBJ2-7; 7 bases are a match to TRBD1. In germline, CDR1 is WNHNN, CDR2 SYGVQD (reference sequence). Trimming removed 2 bases from V and 1 base from J; junction bases left unmatched: 5. CDR3 size: 15 residues. CDR3 amino acids: CASSETRDRSYEQYF. CDR3 DNA: TGCGCCAGCAGTGAGACGAGGGACAGATCCTACGAGCAGTACTTC.

The chain recombines TRBV10-3 with TRBJ2-2, with D tentatively TRBD2 (6 bases). Germline values: CDR1 ENHRY, CDR2 SYGVKD. The CDR3 spans 18 residues. Between the trimmed V and J ends, which lost 4 bases and 7 bases, there was a span of 25 bases. The CDR3: CAISGTGVVQGSGGELFF. The CDR3 DNA follows: TGTGCCATCAGTGGGACGGGAGTAGTCCAAGGCTCGGGCGGGGAGCTGTTTTTT.

A few counts support this clone. The chain is built from TRBV19 and TRBJ2-1; possible D gene TRBD2, 5 bases. The CDR3 runs 14 residues. The V end was cut by 4 bases, the J end by 4 bases, with 11 bases between. Looked up from germline, CDR1 is LNHDA and CDR2 is SQIVND (reference sequence). This chain's CDR3 is CASSKRNLYNEQFF. DNA for the CDR3: TGTGCCAGTAGTAAGCGGAACCTGTACAATGAGCAGTTCTTC.

The chain has TRBV6-1 and TRBJ1-1; possibly TRBD1 for D (6 bases). There are 14 residues in the CDR3. V lost 5 bases and J lost 2, with 12 bases in between. From germline, CDR1 is MNHNS and CDR2 SASEGT. The CDR3 nucleotides read TGTGCCAGCAGTTTGGGGGCATTAAACACTGAAGCTTTCTTT. This codes for CASSLGALNTEAFF.

V and J are TRBV7-9 and TRBJ1-4, with a tentative D call TRBD1 (6 bases). The CDR3 is made up of 13 amino acids. Germline lookup yields CDR1 SEHNR and CDR2 FQNEAQ (reference sequence). Trimming cost V 9 bases and J 5 bases, with 13 bases left between them. The CDR3 bases are TGTGCCAGTATGGACAGCACGAATGAAAAACTGTTTTTT. This codes for CASMDSTNEKLFF.

The chain carries TRBV5-1 and TRBJ2-5, with 7 bases identical to TRBD2. CDR1 and CDR2 from the germline V gene are SGHRS and YFSETQ. The CDR3 runs 14 residues. Trimming removed 4 bases from V and 0 bases from J; junction bases left unmatched: 3. CDR3 nucleotide sequence: TGCGCCAGCAGCCCGGGGACTAACCAAGAGACCCAGTACTTC. As protein: CASSPGTNQETQYF.

V and J are TRBV10-3 and TRBJ1-5; tentative D call: TRBD1 (5 bases). There are 13 residues in the CDR3. The V end lost 7 bases, the J end lost 9 bases, and 16 bases lay between the germline ends. Per the germline V gene, CDR1 is ENHRY and CDR2 is SYGVKD. Here the CDR3 DNA reads TGTGCCATCACTACCGACCCAGGGCGGCCCCAGCATTTT. This encodes CAITTDPGRPQHF.

The CDR3 here is CASSKWTATNEQFF. For the CDR3, the DNA is TGTGCCAGTAGTAAATGGACAGCAACCAATGAGCAGTTCTTC. The gene calls are TRBV19 and TRBJ2-1, with D possibly being TRBD1 (6 bases). Trimming removed 4 bases at V and 6 bases at J, with 13 bases between. The CDR3 loop spans 14 amino acids. CDR1 and CDR2 (germline): LNHDA, SQIVND (reference sequence).

This sequence joins TRBV7-2 and TRBJ2-3, with a possible D match to TRBD1 (6 bases). The V end lost 3 bases, the J end lost 2 bases, and 9 bases lay between the germline ends. The CDR3 is 14 amino acids. CDR1 and CDR2 (germline): SGHTA, FQGNSA. CDR3 residues: CASSFGQSTDTQYF. CDR3 nucleotide sequence: TGTGCCAGCAGCTTCGGACAGTCCACAGATACGCAGTATTTT.

J is TRBJ1-2 and V is TRBV12-5; 7 bases line up with TRBD1. The J segment lost 5 bases and the V segment lost 5 bases, leaving 8 bases of the junction unmatched. The germline V gene encodes CDR1 LGHNT and CDR2 FRNRAP. The CDR3 runs 14 residues. CDR3 sequence reads: CASGASGTVYGYTF. In DNA form, the CDR3 reads TGTGCTAGTGGTGCATCCGGGACAGTGTATGGCTACACCTTC.

The rearrangement uses TRBV6-1 and TRBJ2-1; 7 bases map to TRBD1. Germline V gene lookup returns CDR1 MNHNS and CDR2 SASEGT. The CDR3 length is 14 residues. Germline trimming cut 2 bases from V and 4 bases from J; bases unmatched to any gene: 2. CDR3 in amino acids: CASSEPGQYNEQFF. Here the CDR3 DNA reads TGTGCCAGCAGTGAACCGGGACAGTACAATGAGCAGTTCTTC.

This chain uses TRBV5-4 with TRBJ2-7, with no clear D. From germline, CDR1 is SGHNT and CDR2 YYREEE (reference sequence). Trimming pared 2 bases from V and 7 bases from J, leaving 13 bases between. This CDR3 comprises 13 residues. The chain's CDR3 is CASSFGDRREQYF. For the CDR3, the DNA is TGTGCCAGCAGCTTCGGAGATCGTCGGGAGCAGTACTTC. Supplemented by reference TRBV5-4 and TRBJ2-7, the full variable domain reads ETGVTQSPTHLIKTRGQQVTLRCSSQSGHNTVSWYQQALGQGPQFIFQYYREEENGRGNFPPRFSGLQFPNYSSELNVNALELDDSALYLCASSFGDRREQYFGPGTRLTVT.

The chain combines TRBV12-5 with TRBJ1-1, with 7 bases aligning to TRBD1. The J segment lost 6 bases and the V segment lost 0 bases, leaving 13 bases of the junction unmatched. Germline V gene sequence: CDR1 LGHNT, CDR2 FRNRAP. This CDR3 region has 17 residues. CDR3 loop: CASGLVPSGQGEAEAFF. As DNA, the CDR3 is TGTGCTAGTGGTTTGGTACCCTCCGGGCAGGGGGAGGCTGAAGCTTTCTTT.

The chain is built from TRBV7-6 and TRBJ2-6, with 9 bases identical to TRBD1. This CDR3 comprises 17 residues. With V trimmed by 5 bases and J by 3 bases, 8 bases remained unmatched. Per the germline V gene, CDR1 is SGHVS and CDR2 is FNYEAQ. The CDR3 sequence is CASSPTGGAVGANVLTF. The CDR3 DNA reads TGTGCCAGCAGCCCCACAGGGGGCGCAGTTGGGGCCAACGTCCTGACTTTC.

J is TRBJ2-7 and V is TRBV7-2; 12 nucleotides line up with TRBD2. This CDR3 comprises 15 residues. V dropped 5 bases and J dropped 5; count of bases not matched to a gene: 7. Germline CDR1 is SGHTA and CDR2 is FQGNSA. DNA for the CDR3: TGTGCCAGCAGCCCCCTAGCGGGAGGGGGAAACGAGCAGTACTTC. Its protein product is CASSPLAGGGNEQYF.

The rearrangement links TRBV10-3 to TRBJ1-1; possible D gene TRBD1, 6 bases. Deletions cut 2 bases from V and 4 bases from J, with 11 bases between. Per germline, CDR1 ENHRY and CDR2 SYGVKD. The CDR3 is 14 amino acids. The CDR3: CAISEVGGGTEAFF. In nucleotides, the CDR3 is TGTGCCATCAGTGAGGTGGGAGGGGGCACTGAAGCTTTCTTT.

The chain is built from TRBV5-1 and TRBJ2-1; 12 bases map to TRBD2. Germline V gene lookup returns CDR1 SGHRS and CDR2 YFSETQ. With V trimmed by 0 bases and J by 9 bases, 10 bases remained unmatched. This CDR3 has 17 amino acids. In nucleotides, the CDR3 is TGCGCCAGCAGCTTGGCCGGGCTAGCGGGAGGGAATGGTGAGCAGTTCTTC. This translates into CASSLAGLAGGNGEQFF.

The chain carries TRBV11-2 and TRBJ2-1; 8 positions agree with TRBD2. Germline loops: CDR1 SGHAT, CDR2 FQNNGV. Trimming cost V 4 bases and J 7 bases; bases outside gene matches: 9. This CDR3 has 15 residues. CDR3 nucleotide sequence: TGTGCCAGCAGCTCAAAAGCGGGGGAGGGGAATGAGCAGTTCTTC. This sequence encodes CASSSKAGEGNEQFF. The variable domain in full, with the rest retrieved from reference TRBV11-2 and TRBJ2-1, is EAGVAQSPRYKIIEKRQSVAFWCNPISGHATLYWYQQILGQGPKLLIQFQNNGVVDDSQLPKDRFSAERLKGVDSTLKIQPAKLEDSAVYLCASSSKAGEGNEQFFGPGTRLTVL.

This clone was seen a single time. J is TRBJ1-3 and V is TRBV19; D remains unclear. Germline V lookup: CDR1 LNHDA, CDR2 SQIVND (reference sequence). The V and J ends lost 4 bases and 4 bases respectively, with 11 bases between them. This CDR3 has 14 residues. In DNA, the CDR3 is TGTGCCAGTAGTACCCTCCAGGCCGGAAACACCATATATTTT. Translation: CASSTLQAGNTIYF.